This T cell receptor beta chain is from a study of blood T cell repertoires in COVID-19. Study information: Acute and convalescent COVID-19 samples came from the United States, Italy and Spain. The analysed material was cDNA or gDNA that came from T cells, B-cell-depleted T cells, or PBMCs.

This clone was recorded a few times. Under the authors' procedure: Reference gene primer amplification yielded estimated nucleated cell counts. Libraries were prepared by immunoSEQ multiplex PCR; TCRdb keeps only in-frame clonotypes and omits some of them. The D gene and trimming were derived from the DNA, and the V and J assignments and clone size from that table. The sample has tens of thousands of clones, approximately 90% seen once. The CDR3 totals 14 residues. Germline V gene sequence: CDR1 LNHDA, CDR2 SQIVND (reference sequence). V gave up 4 bases and J gave up 1 base; unmatched junction bases: 3.

The genes are TRBV19 and TRBJ1-1, with TRBD1 identical over 7 bases. The specimen sequenced was peripheral blood. This TCR came from a human donor in a cohort sampled during active COVID-19. The CDR3 loop is CASSRTGSNTEAFF. The DNA of the CDR3 is TGTGCCAGTAGTAGGACAGGATCGAACACTGAAGCTTTCTTT. Full variable domain (outside the CDR3, taken from reference TRBV19 and TRBJ1-1): DGGITQSPKYLFRKEGQNVTLSCEQNLNHDAMYWYRQDPGQGLRLIYYSQIVNDFQKGDIAEGYSVSREKKESFPLTVTSAQKNPTAFYLCASSRTGSNTEAFFGQGTRLTVV.